This T cell receptor beta chain was found in a study of T cell repertoires in cytomegalovirus infection (dated by TCRdb to the late 2010s). For context, the study as a whole: Because public TCR beta signatures pointed to carriage of CMV infection together with the matching HLA type, the HLA type of each donor mattered for the analysis. Results the study describes overall, beyond this receptor: In the ex vivo response, HLA-C-restricted CMV-specific TCR beta clonotypes were dominant, and in two of eight donors the single most frequent clonotype came from this HLA-C-restricted group. Cumulative frequency of public TCR beta family members discriminated carriers of CMV infection plus the relevant HLA type in this cohort and an independent 352-donor cohort.

TCRdb shows the sequencer as Illumina HiSeq 1500. The public reads were quality trimmed at Q25 with fastp and then assembled into clones with MiXCR by TCRdb, keeping productive beta chains. Each entry merges the rows of one CDR3 protein and shows their most common DNA and genes. The sample has around 450,000 distinct CDR3 sequences on record, around 11% of them singletons. Roughly a tenth of the sample lies in the top ten. This clonotype was detected ten times or more. Its antigen specificity is not known. Per-base qualities were not stored, and no clone one base away is much larger. CDR1 and CDR2, per the germline V gene, are KGHDR and SFDVKD. Trimming at the junction amounts to 5 bases on V and 4 bases on J, and the germline ends lie 7 bases apart. The CDR3 holds 12 amino acids from the cysteine to the phenylalanine. Only the CDR3 DNA is retained, 36 bases long and in frame from the first base.

The sequenced sample consisted of PBMCs. Recombination joined TRBV24-1 with TRBJ1-2; TRBD1 is a possible D gene, resting on 6 matching bases. This receptor was taken from a human donor in good health (CMV status not recorded). Some clones in this sample may be carry-over from other donors' samples. CDR3 protein: CATSGQAYGYTF. The DNA sequence is TGTGCCACCAGTGGACAGGCCTATGGCTACACCTTC.